Listed below are T cell receptor beta chains from one sample, sequenced in a study of Ad26.COV2.S vaccination and SARS-CoV-2 variants. The method was immunoSEQ multiplex PCR; TCRdb's version includes in-frame clones alone and lacks a portion of them. Of 400,000 to 450,000 clones in the sample, roughly 87% were seen once. This material consisted of peripheral blood, taken in a trial of Ad26.COV2.S vaccine versus placebo. The receptors here all came from a person aged 18-60 years who received the Ad26.COV2.S COVID-19 vaccine or a placebo. CDR3s include the opening cysteine and the closing phenylalanine or tryptophan. A D gene is named only where the DNA matches it firmly. Size tells how often a clone was seen (once, few, many) or the class of an expanded clone, and some rows leave it out.

TRBJ1-2 | TRBV23-1 | NA | 15 | NA | CASSQGCPSPYGYTF | TGCGCCAGCAGTCAGGGGTGCCCGAGTCCCTATGGCTACACCTTC
TRBJ2-2 | TRBV2 | NA | 15 | TRBD1 | CASSVDRVNTGELFF | TGTGCCAGCAGTGTTGACAGGGTTAACACCGGGGAGCTGTTTTTT
TRBJ2-7 | TRBV28 | NA | 13 | NA | CASTSPRSYEQYF | TGTGCCAGCACCTCCCCCAGAAGCTACGAGCAGTACTTC
TRBJ2-1 | TRBV7-3 | NA | 15 | TRBD2 | CASSLSLAGGVEQFF | TGTGCCAGCAGCCTATCACTAGCGGGAGGGGTTGAGCAGTTCTTC
TRBJ2-1 | TRBV27 | NA | 15 | NA | CASSLLSVAYNEQFF | TGTGCCAGCAGTTTACTGAGCGTTGCCTACAATGAGCAGTTCTTC
TRBJ2-3 | TRBV3-1/TRBV3-2 | NA | 15 | TRBD2 | CASSQDRLAGLTQYF | TGTGCCAGCAGCCAAGATCGGCTAGCGGGACTCACGCAGTATTTT
TRBJ1-5 | TRBV9 | NA | 13 | NA | CASSRQLNQPQHF | TGTGCCAGCAGTCGACAGCTAAATCAGCCCCAGCATTTT
TRBJ2-7 | TRBV9 | NA | 16 | TRBD2 | CASSVGGEREFSEQYF | TGTGCCAGCAGCGTAGGGGGTGAGCGGGAGTTTTCCGAGCAGTACTTC
TRBJ2-7 | TRBV9 | NA | 13 | NA | CASSVEGDYEQYF | TGTGCCAGCAGCGTAGAAGGGGACTACGAGCAGTACTTC
TRBJ2-1 | TRBV4-1 | NA | 19 | TRBD2 | CASSQDGSTSGSLYNEQFF | TGCGCCAGCAGCCAAGACGGTTCGACTAGCGGGAGCCTCTACAATGAGCAGTTCTTC
TRBJ1-3 | TRBV4-2 | NA | 17 | TRBD1 | CASSQDGTGGAGNTIYF | TGTGCCAGCAGCCAAGATGGGACAGGAGGCGCTGGAAACACCATATATTTT
TRBJ2-3 | TRBV24-1 | NA | 17 | TRBD2 | CATSGTSGRARMDTQYF | TGTGCCACCAGTGGGACTAGCGGGAGGGCCAGAATGGATACGCAGTATTTT
TRBJ2-1 | TRBV29-1 | NA | 13 | NA | CSVERTTANEQFF | TGCAGCGTTGAAAGGACCACCGCTAATGAGCAGTTCTTC
TRBJ1-3 | TRBV9 | NA | 17 | NA | CASSAMGGARSGNTIYF | TGTGCCAGCAGCGCAATGGGGGGCGCAAGATCTGGAAACACCATATATTTT
TRBJ1-1 | TRBV28 | NA | 15 | NA | CASNKGGIMNTEAFF | TGTGCCAGCAATAAAGGGGGAATCATGAACACTGAAGCTTTCTTT
TRBJ1-5 | TRBV4-2 | NA | 16 | NA | CASSQDPGQGKEPQHF | TGTGCCAGCAGCCAAGATCCAGGTCAGGGGAAAGAGCCCCAGCATTTT
TRBJ2-1 | TRBV20-1 | NA | 16 | TRBD2 | CSASPLFAGDINEQFF | TGCAGTGCTAGTCCTTTATTCGCGGGAGATATCAATGAGCAGTTCTTC
TRBJ2-3 | TRBV3-1/TRBV3-2 | NA | 14 | TRBD2 | CASSDGLAGDTQYF | TGTGCCAGCAGCGACGGACTAGCGGGGGATACGCAGTATTTT
TRBJ1-4 | TRBV6-5 | NA | 13 | NA | CAGNRAPNEKLFF | TGTGCTGGAAACAGGGCTCCTAATGAAAAACTGTTTTTT
TRBJ1-5 | TRBV29-1 | NA | 13 | NA | CRGCGDGSQPQHF | TGCAGAGGATGCGGGGATGGAAGTCAGCCCCAGCATTTT
TRBJ2-7 | TRBV5-4 | NA | 14 | NA | CASSLGGSTYEQYF | TGTGCCAGCAGCTTGGGAGGGAGCACCTACGAGCAGTACTTC
TRBJ1-2 | TRBV19 | NA | 14 | NA | CASKIGGVNYGYTF | TGTGCCAGTAAAATAGGGGGAGTTAACTATGGCTACACCTTC
TRBJ1-3 | TRBV28 | NA | 12 | NA | CLSRSSGNTIYF | TGCCTATCCCGGAGCTCTGGAAACACCATATATTTT
TRBJ1-1 | TRBV30 | NA | 14 | NA | CAWTTGRVNTEAFF | TGTGCCTGGACCACAGGCAGGGTGAACACTGAAGCTTTCTTT
TRBJ1-1 | TRBV4-1 | NA | 13 | NA | CASSQGVNTEAFF | TGCGCCAGCAGCCAAGGGGTGAACACTGAAGCTTTCTTT
TRBJ2-7 | TRBV7-6 | once | 15 | NA | CASSLVPGVGYEQYF | TGTGCCAGCAGCTTAGTACCGGGGGTTGGGTACGAGCAGTACTTC
TRBJ2-1 | TRBV19 | few | 11 | NA | CASGFNGEQFF | TGTGCCAGCGGATTCAATGGTGAGCAGTTCTTC
TRBJ2-1 | TRBV10-1 | NA | 14 | TRBD2 | CAGGLAGTYNEQFF | TGCGCCGGGGGACTAGCGGGGACCTACAATGAGCAGTTCTTC
TRBJ1-1 | TRBV28 | once | 17 | NA | CASSSQHTGTMNTEAFF | TGTGCCAGCAGTTCGCAACATACAGGAACCATGAACACTGAAGCTTTCTTT
TRBJ2-7 | TRBV7-3 | NA | 13 | NA | CASSLSPTGEQYF | TGTGCCAGCAGCTTATCCCCAACGGGCGAGCAGTACTTC
TRBJ2-7 | TRBV7-9 | NA | 11 | NA | CASSPGREQYF | TGTGCCAGCAGCCCCGGACGCGAGCAGTACTTC